This T cell receptor (beta chain) was sequenced for a study of T-cell memory formation after mild COVID-19 (dated by TCRdb to the early 2020s). As for the study more broadly: Most TCR sequence clusters were specific to one of the two donors. The cohort comprised two young, previously healthy adult volunteers, one female and one male. T-cell clones expanding and contracting after mild COVID-19 in two donors were tracked by longitudinal TCRalpha and TCRbeta repertoire sequencing. Overall results and qualifications from the work: SARS-CoV-2 specificity of the second-wave clones peaking on day 37 was not confirmed. Clones that contracted from day 15 to 85 showed balanced CD4/CD8 phenotypes, whereas a second wave of clones that expanded from day 15 to 37 leaned towards CD4+. Contracting CD4+ clones were found mainly in CM and EM memory subsets, while CD8+ clones were enriched in EMRA. The detection of some responding clones in pre-infection memory suggests that pre-existing cross-reactive memory T cells joined the SARS-CoV-2 response. The study included only a couple of mild cases, and larger cohorts that include severe cases with pre-infection samples were judged to be necessary.

TCRdb shows the sequencer as Illumina NovaSeq 6000. TCRalpha and TCRbeta cDNA libraries were built by 5'RACE with constant-segment primers, adding sample barcodes and unique molecular identifiers. RNA was extracted from every sample with Trizol reagent. Libraries were amplified in two PCR steps, with a second sample barcode and Illumina TruSeq adapters added in the second step. The libraries were sequenced on an Illumina NovaSeq using 2 x 150 bp paired-end reads. The study's own analysis went as follows. The reads were demultiplexed and collapsed into UMI-guided consensus sequences using migec v1.2.7. With mixcr v2.1.11, UMI consensuses were aligned to TRA and TRB V and J templates and assembled into clonotypes. A clonotype was counted as expanded or contracted only when both edgeR and NoisET called the clonotype significant, with the noise models trained on biological replicates. For edgeR calls, a false discovery rate-adjusted p below 0.01 and a log2 fold-change threshold of 1 were applied. As an exploratory analysis of dynamics, max-normalized trajectories of the 1000 most abundant clonotypes were examined by PCA with hierarchical clustering. The CD4 or CD8 phenotype of responding clones was assigned using the separately sequenced CD4+ and CD8+ repertoires. Through fastp at Q25 and MiXCR, TCRdb rebuilt clones from the public reads, retaining in-frame beta chains. Each entry merges the rows of one CDR3 protein and shows their most common DNA and genes. The V and J calls here are based on TCRdb, not the publication. Present in this sample are approximately 440,000 distinct CDR3 sequences, about 20% of which were seen just once. The top ten clonotypes cover roughly 8.4% of the sample.

PBMCs were isolated by Ficoll-Paque density gradient centrifugation. Including the terminal cysteine and phenylalanine, the CDR3 comprises 17 residues. The retained sequence is limited to the CDR3, 51 bases, with the frame set at the first base. According to the germline V gene (reference sequence), CDR1 reads LNHNV and CDR2 reads YYDKDF. The trim is 1 base for V and 0 bases for J, with a gap of 14 bases between the germline ends. Concerning this clonotype: Its antigen remains unidentified. It has no much larger one-base neighbor in the sample; base qualities were not kept.

The clonotype comes from an adult woman who had mild COVID-19 (a few samples of this study predate the infection). The sample titles of this study are shuffled in the database, so cell type and time point are left out; the donor was told from shared clones. Recombination connected TRBV15 to TRBJ2-3; tentative D gene TRBD1, with 5 bases matching. The sequenced sample was PBMCs or a T cell subset sorted from them (not recorded which). The DNA sequence is given as TGTGCCACCAGCAGAGGATTTTACAGGAGAAGCACAGATACGCAGTATTTT. This encodes CATSRGFYRRSTDTQYF.